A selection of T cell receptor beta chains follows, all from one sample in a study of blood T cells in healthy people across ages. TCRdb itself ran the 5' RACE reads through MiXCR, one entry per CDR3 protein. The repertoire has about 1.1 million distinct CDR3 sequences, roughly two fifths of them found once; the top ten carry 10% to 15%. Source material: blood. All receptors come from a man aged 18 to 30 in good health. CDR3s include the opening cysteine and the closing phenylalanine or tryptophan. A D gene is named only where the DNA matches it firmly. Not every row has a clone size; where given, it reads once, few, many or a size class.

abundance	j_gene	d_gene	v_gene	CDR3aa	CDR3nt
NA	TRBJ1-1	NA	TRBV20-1	CSARDRDLEAFF	TGCAGTGCTAGAGATCGGGACCTTGAAGCTTTCTTT
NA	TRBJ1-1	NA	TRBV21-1	CASSKALDRADTEAFF	TGTGCCAGCAGCAAAGCGCTGGACAGGGCGGACACTGAAGCTTTCTTT
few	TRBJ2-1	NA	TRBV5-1	CASQEEYNEQFF	TGCGCCAGTCAGGAGGAGTACAATGAGCAGTTCTTC
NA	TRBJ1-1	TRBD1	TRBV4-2	CASSPQQGAGTEAFF	TGTGCCAGCAGCCCTCAACAGGGGGCAGGCACTGAAGCTTTCTTT
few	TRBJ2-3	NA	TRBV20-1	CSASETGSTSTDTQYF	TGCAGTGCTAGCGAAACAGGGTCAACTAGCACAGATACGCAGTATTTT
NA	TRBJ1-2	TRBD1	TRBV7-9	CASSLTGQAYYYGYTF	TGTGCCAGCAGCTTAACCGGACAGGCTTATTACTATGGCTACACCTTC
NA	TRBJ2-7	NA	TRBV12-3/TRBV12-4	CASSLGRGSGEQYF	TGTGCCAGCAGTTTAGGAAGGGGGAGCGGAGAGCAGTACTTC
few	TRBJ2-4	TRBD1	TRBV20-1	CSARSYRTGGVGYIQYF	TGCAGTGCTAGGTCCTATCGGACAGGGGGGGTCGGGTACATTCAGTACTTC
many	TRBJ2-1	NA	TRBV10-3	CAISESTANNEQFF	TGTGCCATCAGTGAGTCGACAGCGAACAATGAGCAGTTCTTC
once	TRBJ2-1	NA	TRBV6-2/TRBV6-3	CASSYSVLAKNIQFF	TGTGCCAGCAGTTACTCTGTGCTAGCCAAAAACATTCAGTTCTTC
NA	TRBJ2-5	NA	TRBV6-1	CASSERSGEQYF	TGTGCCAGCAGTGAAAGATCAGGTGAGCAGTACTTC
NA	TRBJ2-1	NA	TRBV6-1	CASSRDSGYNEQFF	TGTGCCAGCAGCAGGGATTCTGGCTACAATGAGCAGTTCTTC
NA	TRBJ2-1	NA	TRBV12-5	CASGLPRGAGYNEQFF	TGTGCTAGTGGCCTGCCCAGGGGAGCGGGGTACAATGAGCAGTTCTTC
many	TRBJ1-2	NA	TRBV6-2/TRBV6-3	CASSYGGNGYTF	TGTGCCAGCAGTTACGGGGGTAATGGCTACACCTTC
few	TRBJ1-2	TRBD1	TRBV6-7	CASSSGTGPRGPGRSQFNIHGYTF	TGTGCCAGCAGCTCCGGGACAGGGCCTCGTGGGCCCGGTCGCAGTCAGTTTAATATTCATGGCTACACCTTC
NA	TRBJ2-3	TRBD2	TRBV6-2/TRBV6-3	CASSYPSGGAKDTQYF	TGTGCCAGCAGTTATCCCAGCGGGGGGGCGAAAGATACGCAGTATTTT
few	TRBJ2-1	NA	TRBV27	CASRGQRSSYNEQFF	TGTGCCAGCAGAGGACAGCGGAGCTCCTACAATGAGCAGTTCTTC
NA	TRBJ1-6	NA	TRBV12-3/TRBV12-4	CASSLVSVINSPLHF	TGTGCCAGCAGTTTAGTTTCTGTGATAAATTCACCCCTCCACTTT
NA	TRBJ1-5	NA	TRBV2	CASSADNHSNKPQHF	TGTGCCAGCAGTGCGGACAACCATAGCAATAAGCCCCAGCATTTT
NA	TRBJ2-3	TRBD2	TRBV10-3	CAAGLERGTQYF	TGTGCCGCAGGACTAGAGCGCGGTACGCAGTATTTT
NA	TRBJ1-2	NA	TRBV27	CASTPTGRIDYGYTF	TGTGCCAGCACCCCAACAGGGCGAATCGACTATGGCTACACCTTC
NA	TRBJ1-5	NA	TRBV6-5	CASTTRANQPQHF	TGTGCCAGCACTACTAGGGCAAATCAGCCCCAGCATTTT
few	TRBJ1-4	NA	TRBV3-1	CASSLRDKGEKLFF	TGTGCCAGCAGCCTCAGGGACAAAGGTGAAAAACTGTTTTTT
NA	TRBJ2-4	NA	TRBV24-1	CATSDFRQGRNEQYF	TGTGCCACCAGTGATTTCCGGCAGGGGAGGAATGAGCAGTACTTC
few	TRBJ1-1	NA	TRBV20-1	CSGISGGGLGTEAFF	TGCAGCGGCATCTCCGGCGGAGGTTTGGGGACTGAAGCTTTCTTT
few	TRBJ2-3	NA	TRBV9	CASSATQGDTQYF	TGTGCCAGCAGCGCAACCCAGGGGGATACGCAGTATTTT